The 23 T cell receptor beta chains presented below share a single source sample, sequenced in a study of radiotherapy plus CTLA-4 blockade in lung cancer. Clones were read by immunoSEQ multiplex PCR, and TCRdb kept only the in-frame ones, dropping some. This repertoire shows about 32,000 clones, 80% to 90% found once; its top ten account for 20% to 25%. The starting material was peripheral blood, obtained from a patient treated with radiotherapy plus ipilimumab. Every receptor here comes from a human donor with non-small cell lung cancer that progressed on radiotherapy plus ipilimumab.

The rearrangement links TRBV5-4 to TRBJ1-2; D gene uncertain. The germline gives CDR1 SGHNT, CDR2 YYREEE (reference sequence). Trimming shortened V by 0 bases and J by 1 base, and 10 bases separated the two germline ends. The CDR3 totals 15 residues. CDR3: CASSLASRINYGYTF. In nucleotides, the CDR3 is TGTGCCAGCAGCTTGGCATCCAGGATTAACTATGGCTACACCTTC.

The CDR3 DNA follows: TGTGCCAGTAGCCCCGAAGGGGAGGGAGGTTATGGCTACACCTTC. It translates to CASSPEGEGGYGYTF. The V and J genes are TRBV19 and TRBJ1-2; D possibly corresponds to TRBD1 (5 bases). This CDR3 spans 15 amino acids. CDR1 is LNHDA and CDR2 is SQIVND in the germline V gene (reference sequence). V was shortened by 6 bases and J by 5 bases, with 19 bases between the two germline ends.

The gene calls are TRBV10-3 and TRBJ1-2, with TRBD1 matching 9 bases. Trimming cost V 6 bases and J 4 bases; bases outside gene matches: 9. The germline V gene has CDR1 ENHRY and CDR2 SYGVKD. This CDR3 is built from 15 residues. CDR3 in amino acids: CAIRGQGGTLYGYTF. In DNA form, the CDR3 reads TGTGCCATCAGGGGACAGGGTGGAACACTCTATGGCTACACCTTC.

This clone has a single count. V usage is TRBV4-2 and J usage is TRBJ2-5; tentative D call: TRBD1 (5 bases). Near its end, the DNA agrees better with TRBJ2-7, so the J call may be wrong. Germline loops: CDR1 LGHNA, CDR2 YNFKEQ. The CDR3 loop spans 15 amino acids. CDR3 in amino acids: CASSQDRGKSYEQYF. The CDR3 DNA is TGTGCCAGCAGCCAAGATAGGGGAAAATCCTACGAGCAGTACTTC.

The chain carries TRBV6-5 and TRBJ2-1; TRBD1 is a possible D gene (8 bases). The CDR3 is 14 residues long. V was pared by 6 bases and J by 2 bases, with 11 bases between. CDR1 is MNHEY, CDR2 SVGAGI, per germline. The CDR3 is CASRTGGAYNEQFF. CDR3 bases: TGTGCCAGCAGAACAGGGGGGGCCTACAATGAGCAGTTCTTC.

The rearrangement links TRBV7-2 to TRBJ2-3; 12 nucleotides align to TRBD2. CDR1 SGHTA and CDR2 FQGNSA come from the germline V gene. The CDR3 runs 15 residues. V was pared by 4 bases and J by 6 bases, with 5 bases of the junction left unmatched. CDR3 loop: CASSWVGTSGDTQYF. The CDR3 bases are TGTGCCAGCAGCTGGGTCGGGACTAGCGGGGATACGCAGTATTTT.

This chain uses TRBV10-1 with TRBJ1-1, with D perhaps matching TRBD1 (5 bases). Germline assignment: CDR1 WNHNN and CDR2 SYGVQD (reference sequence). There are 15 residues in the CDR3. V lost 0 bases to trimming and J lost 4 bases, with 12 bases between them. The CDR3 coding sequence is TGCGCCAGCAGTGAGTCATATGGGGGGGGCACTGAAGCTTTCTTT. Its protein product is CASSESYGGGTEAFF.

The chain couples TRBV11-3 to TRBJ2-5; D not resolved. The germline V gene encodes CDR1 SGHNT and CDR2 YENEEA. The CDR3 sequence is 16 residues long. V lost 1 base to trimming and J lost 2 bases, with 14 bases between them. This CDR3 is CASSLGQGDKQETQYF. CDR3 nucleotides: TGTGCCAGCAGCTTAGGCCAAGGCGACAAACAAGAGACCCAGTACTTC.

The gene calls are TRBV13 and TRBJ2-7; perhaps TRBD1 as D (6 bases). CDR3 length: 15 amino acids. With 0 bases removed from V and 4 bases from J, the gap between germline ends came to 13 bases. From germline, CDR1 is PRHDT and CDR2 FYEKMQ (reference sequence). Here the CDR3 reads CASSLGGRGIYEQYF. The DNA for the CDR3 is TGTGCCAGCAGCTTAGGCGGCAGGGGAATTTACGAGCAGTACTTC.

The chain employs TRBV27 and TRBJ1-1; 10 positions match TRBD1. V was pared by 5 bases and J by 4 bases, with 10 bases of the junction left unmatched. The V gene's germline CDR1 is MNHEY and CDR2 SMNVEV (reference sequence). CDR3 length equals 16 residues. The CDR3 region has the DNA TGTGCCAGCAGTCCATCCCGGGACAGGGGATCCACTGAAGCTTTCTTT. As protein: CASSPSRDRGSTEAFF.

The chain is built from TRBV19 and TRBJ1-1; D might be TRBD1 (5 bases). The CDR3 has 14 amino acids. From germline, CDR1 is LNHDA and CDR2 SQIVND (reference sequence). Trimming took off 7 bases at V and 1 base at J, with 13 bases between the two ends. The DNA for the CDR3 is TGTGCCAGTACCCTCCTAACAGGGAACACTGAAGCTTTCTTT. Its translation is CASTLLTGNTEAFF.

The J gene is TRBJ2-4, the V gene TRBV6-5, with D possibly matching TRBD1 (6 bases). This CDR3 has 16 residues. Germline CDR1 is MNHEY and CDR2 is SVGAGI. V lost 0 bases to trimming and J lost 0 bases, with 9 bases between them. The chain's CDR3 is CASSYSTGLAKNIQYF. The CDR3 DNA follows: TGTGCCAGCAGTTACTCGACAGGACTAGCCAAAAACATTCAGTACTTC.

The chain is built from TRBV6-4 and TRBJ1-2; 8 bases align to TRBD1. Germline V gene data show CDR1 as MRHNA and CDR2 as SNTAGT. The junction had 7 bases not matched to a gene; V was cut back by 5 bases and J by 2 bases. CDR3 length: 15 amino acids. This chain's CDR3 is CASSRDRKGNYGYTF. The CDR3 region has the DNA TGTGCCAGCAGTAGGGACAGGAAGGGCAACTATGGCTACACCTTC.

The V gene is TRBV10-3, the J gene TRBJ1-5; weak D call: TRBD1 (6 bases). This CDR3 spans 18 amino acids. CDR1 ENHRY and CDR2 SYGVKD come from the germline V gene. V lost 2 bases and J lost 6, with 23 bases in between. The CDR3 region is CAISEPSKGVQGGQPQHF. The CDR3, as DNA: TGTGCCATCAGTGAGCCATCGAAGGGGGTCCAGGGTGGTCAGCCCCAGCATTTT.

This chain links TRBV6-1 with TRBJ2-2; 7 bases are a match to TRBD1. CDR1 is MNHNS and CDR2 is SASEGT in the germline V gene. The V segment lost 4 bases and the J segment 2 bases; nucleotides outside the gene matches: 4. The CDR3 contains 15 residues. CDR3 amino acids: CASSGRTGNTGELFF. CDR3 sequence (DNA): TGTGCCAGCAGTGGGAGGACAGGCAACACCGGGGAGCTGTTTTTT.

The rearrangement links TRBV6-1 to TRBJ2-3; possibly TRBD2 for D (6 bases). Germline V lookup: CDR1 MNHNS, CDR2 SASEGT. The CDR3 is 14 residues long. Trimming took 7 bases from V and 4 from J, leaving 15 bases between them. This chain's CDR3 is CASNQGGVPDTQYF. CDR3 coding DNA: TGTGCCAGCAACCAGGGCGGGGTTCCAGATACGCAGTATTTT.

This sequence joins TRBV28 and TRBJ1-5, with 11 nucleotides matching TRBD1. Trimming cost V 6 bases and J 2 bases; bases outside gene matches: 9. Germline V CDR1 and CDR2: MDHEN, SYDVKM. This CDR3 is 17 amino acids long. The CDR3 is CASRPGTGGVGNQPQHF. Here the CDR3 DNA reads TGTGCCAGCAGACCCGGGACAGGGGGAGTGGGCAATCAGCCCCAGCATTTT.

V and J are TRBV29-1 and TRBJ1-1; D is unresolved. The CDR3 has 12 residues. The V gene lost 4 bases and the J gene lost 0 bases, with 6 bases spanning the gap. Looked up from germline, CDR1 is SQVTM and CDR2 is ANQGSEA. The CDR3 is CSVGELNTEAFF. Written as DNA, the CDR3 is TGCAGCGTTGGGGAGTTGAACACTGAAGCTTTCTTT.

The CDR3 protein is CASSNRLAGDYEQYF. CDR3 coding DNA: TGTGCCAGCAGTAATCGTCTAGCGGGGGACTACGAGCAGTACTTC. The chain links TRBV6-5 to TRBJ2-7; 10 bases align to TRBD2. CDR3 length: 15 amino acids. CDR1 and CDR2 from the germline V gene are MNHEY and SVGAGI. The ends lost 5 bases at V and 3 bases at J; junction bases unmatched: 7.

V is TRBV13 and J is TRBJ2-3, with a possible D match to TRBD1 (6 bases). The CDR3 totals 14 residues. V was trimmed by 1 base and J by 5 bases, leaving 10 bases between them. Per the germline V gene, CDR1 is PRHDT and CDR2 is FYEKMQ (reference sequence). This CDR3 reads CASSLDRAGDTQYF. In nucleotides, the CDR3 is TGTGCCAGCAGCTTAGACAGGGCTGGAGATACGCAGTATTTT.

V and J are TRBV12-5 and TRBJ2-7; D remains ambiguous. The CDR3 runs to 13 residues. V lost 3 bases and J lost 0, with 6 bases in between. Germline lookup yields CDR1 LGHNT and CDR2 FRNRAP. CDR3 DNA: TGTGCTAGTGGTTTTCGGAGCTCCTACGAGCAGTACTTC. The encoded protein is CASGFRSSYEQYF.

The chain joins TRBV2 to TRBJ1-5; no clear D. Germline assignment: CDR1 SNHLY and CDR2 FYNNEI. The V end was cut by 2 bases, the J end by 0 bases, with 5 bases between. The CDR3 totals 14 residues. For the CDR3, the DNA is TGTGCCAGCAGTGAACAGATTAGCAATCAGCCCCAGCATTTT. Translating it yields CASSEQISNQPQHF.

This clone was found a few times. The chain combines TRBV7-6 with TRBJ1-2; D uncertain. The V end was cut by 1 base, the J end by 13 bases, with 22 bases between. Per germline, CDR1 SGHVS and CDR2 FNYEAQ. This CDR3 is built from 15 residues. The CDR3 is CASSLGPHPLYDCTF. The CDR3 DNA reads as TGTGCCAGCAGCTTAGGACCCCATCCCCTTTATGACTGCACCTTC. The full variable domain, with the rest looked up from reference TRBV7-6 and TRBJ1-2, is GAGVSQSPRYKVTKRGQDVALRCDPISGHVSLYWYRQALGQGPEFLTYFNYEAQQDKSGLPNDRFSAERPEGSISTLTIQRTEQRDSAMYRCASSLGPHPLYDCTFGSGTRLTVV.